Listed here are 8 T cell receptor beta chains from one sample, sequenced in a study of blood T cell repertoires in COVID-19. The protocol was immunoSEQ multiplex PCR, while the TCRdb copy is restricted to in-frame clones and leaves out a portion. This sample yields about 52,000 clones, of which 82% are seen a single time; approximately 10% belongs to the top ten. Sequences were obtained from peripheral blood. The receptor set was obtained from an older man with COVID-19, enrolled during active disease.

This rearrangement joins TRBV18 to TRBJ1-2, with a tentative D call TRBD1 (6 bases). Germline CDR1 KGHSH, CDR2 LQKENI. The CDR3 totals 14 residues. The V and J ends lost 2 bases and 3 bases respectively, with 10 bases between them. Written as DNA, the CDR3 is TGTGCCAGCTCACCAACAGGGTGGGACTATGGCTACACCTTC. Amino acid sequence: CASSPTGWDYGYTF.

This clone was detected only a few times. The chain uses TRBV6-2 or TRBV6-3 and TRBJ2-7, with a possible D match to TRBD2 (5 bases). There are 12 residues in the CDR3. Trimming took off 3 bases at V and 6 bases at J, with 9 bases between the two ends. Germline lookup yields CDR1 MNHEY and CDR2 SVGEGT. The CDR3 DNA reads as TGTGCCAGCAGTTATCCCGGACTCGAGCAGTACTTC. It codes for CASSYPGLEQYF.

This clone was seen a handful of times. This chain links TRBV21-1 with TRBJ1-5; the table assigns TRBD1, which was not confirmed against the DNA. TRBV21-1 is designated a pseudogene. CDR3 length: 15 residues. This chain's CDR3 is CARGDSQSANQPQHF. The CDR3 nucleotides are TGTGCCAGGGGGGACAGCCAGTCCGCGAATCAGCCCCAGCATTTT.

The chain is built from TRBV5-6 and TRBJ1-6; D remains unclear. The V end was cut by 4 bases, the J end by 1 base, with 12 bases between. Germline CDR1 is SGHDT and CDR2 is YYEEEE. The CDR3 has 16 residues. The CDR3, as DNA: TGTGCCAGCAGCCTGCGATGGGCGTCCTATAATTCACCCCTCCACTTT. It codes for CASSLRWASYNSPLHF. Looking up the rest from reference TRBV5-6 and TRBJ1-6 gives the full variable domain: DAGVTQSPTHLIKTRGQQVTLRCSPKSGHDTVSWYQQALGQGPQFIFQYYEEEERQRGNFPDRFSGHQFPNYSSELNVNALLLGDSALYLCASSLRWASYNSPLHFGNGTRLTVT.

The gene calls are TRBV19 and TRBJ1-1; D gene uncertain. V lost 0 bases to trimming and J lost 5 bases, with 22 bases between them. Germline CDR1 is LNHDA and CDR2 is SQIVND (reference sequence). This CDR3 is built from 18 residues. The CDR3 loop is CASSIESRRLVVGTEAFF. The CDR3 DNA reads TGTGCCAGTAGTATAGAGAGCCGGAGACTGGTGGTAGGTACTGAAGCTTTCTTT.

In its sample, this clone was seen a few times. The chain has TRBV6-2 or TRBV6-3 and TRBJ1-5, with 11 bases fitting TRBD1. V lost 6 bases, J lost 5 bases, and 15 bases stayed unmatched. Germline V gives CDR1 MNHEY, CDR2 SVGEGT. The CDR3 length is 18 residues. The CDR3 DNA follows: TGTGCCAGCAGGTACGTCCAGGGGACAGGGGGAATAGATCAGCCCCAGCATTTT. This encodes CASRYVQGTGGIDQPQHF.

The V and J genes are TRBV5-1 and TRBJ1-2; D is unclear. CDR1 and CDR2 from the germline V gene are SGHRS and YFSETQ. The CDR3 loop spans 13 amino acids. V dropped 0 bases and J dropped 12 bases, with 15 bases sitting between them. The CDR3 here is CASSLAGIPLHTF. The CDR3, as DNA: TGCGCCAGCAGCTTGGCGGGGATTCCTCTTCACACCTTC. The entire variable domain, with the rest obtained from reference TRBV5-1 and TRBJ1-2, is as follows: KAGVTQTPRYLIKTRGQQVTLSCSPISGHRSVSWYQQTPGQGLQFLFEYFSETQRNKGNFPGRFSGRQFSNSRSEMNVSTLELGDSALYLCASSLAGIPLHTFGSGTRLTVV.

The table lists this clone with a count of one. The chain carries TRBV27 and TRBJ2-1; D is uncertain. The CDR3 spans 13 residues. The V end lost 1 base, the J end lost 9 bases, and 10 bases lay between the germline ends. Germline V gene data show CDR1 as MNHEY and CDR2 as SMNVEV (reference sequence). As DNA, the CDR3 is TGTGCCAGCAGTTTATTGGAGAACGGTGAGCAGTTCTTC. Translation gives CASSLLENGEQFF.